The T cell receptor (beta chain) under discussion was sequenced for a study of blood T cell repertoires in COVID-19. Study information: Sites across the United States, Italy and Spain contributed samples from acute and convalescent COVID-19. PBMCs, B-cell-depleted T cells, or T cells provided the cDNA or gDNA that made up the material.

J was trimmed by 6 bases and V by 3 bases; bases with no gene match: 7. Germline CDR1 reads MNHEY; CDR2 reads SVGAGI. The CDR3 is 14 amino acids. Original processing methods: Estimation of nucleated cell counts was performed using reference gene primer amplification. Clones were read by immunoSEQ multiplex PCR, and TCRdb kept only the in-frame ones, dropping some. D and trimming come from the DNA, and the V and J calls and clone size come from that table. The repertoire has 250,000 to 300,000 clones, roughly 80% of them found once; the top ten carry approximately 5%. The V call is TRBV6-5, the J call TRBJ2-7; TRBD2 aligns across 8 bases. Sequenced: PBMCs or T cells enriched from blood (not recorded which). The TCR sequence derives from a man aged 35-49 years who had been exposed to COVID-19. CDR3 residues: CASSYSGRASEQYF. Written as DNA, the CDR3 is TGTGCCAGCAGTTATTCCGGGAGGGCAAGCGAGCAGTACTTC.